This T cell receptor (beta chain) was sequenced during a study of T-cell reconstitution after alpha-beta-depleted transplantation in children. This clonotype has just a few counts. In germline, CDR1 is SGHDT, CDR2 YYEEEE. V gave up 3 bases and J gave up 0 bases, with 9 bases separating them. This CDR3 has 14 residues. Construction of the TCRbeta library involved unique molecular identifiers. TCRdb re-called the PCR reads with MiXCR, one entry per CDR3 protein. The sample has around 500,000 distinct CDR3 sequences; under 15% are singletons. Here the sequenced sample was PBMCs from the stem cell graft donor, taken from the stem cell graft. V and J are TRBV5-6 and TRBJ2-5, with a tentative D call TRBD1 (6 bases). The sequence came from a human donor who donated a stem cell graft to a child with combined immunodeficiency. DNA for the CDR3: TGTGCCAGCAGCTGGACAGCTCACCAAGAGACCCAGTACTTC. Amino acid sequence: CASSWTAHQETQYF.